The 31 T cell receptor beta chains reported below all come from one sample, sequenced in a study of T cells in Graves' hyperthyroidism and ophthalmopathy. Amplified TCR beta CDR3 regions derived from RNA transcripts. When the TCR CDR3 underwent first-round RT-PCR, the HTBI primer set was used. TCRdb used MiXCR to reprocess the multiplex PCR reads, holding one entry per CDR3 protein. The sample yields about 380,000 distinct CDR3 sequences, roughly 15% seen once. Material: blood. These receptors all stem from a woman aged 30 to 39 with Graves' ophthalmopathy.

This clonotype came up many times. The chain has TRBV20-1 and TRBJ2-6; D unclear. Trimming took off 0 bases at V and 5 bases at J, with 5 bases between the two ends. In germline, CDR1 is DFQATT, CDR2 SNEGSKA (reference sequence). The CDR3 loop spans 13 amino acids. The CDR3 reads CSARETRANVLTF. Here the CDR3 DNA reads TGCAGTGCTAGAGAAACCCGGGCCAACGTCCTGACTTTC.

This clonotype appeared a few times. The chain carries TRBV6-1 and TRBJ1-5; D gene unclear. The V gene lost 10 bases and the J gene lost 7 bases, with 20 bases spanning the gap. The germline CDR1 and CDR2 sequences are MNHNS and SASEGT. The CDR3 is 14 residues long. The CDR3 nucleotides read TGTGCCACCCTGGCGGGCGACCTCGGGCAGCCCCAGCATTTT. This sequence encodes CATLAGDLGQPQHF.

This clonotype occurred many times. The genes are TRBV7-8 and TRBJ2-3; 9 positions agree with TRBD2. This CDR3 has 14 amino acids. Germline CDR1 SGHVS, CDR2 FQNEAQ. The V and J ends lost 10 bases and 4 bases, in that order; junction bases with no gene match: 9. Here the CDR3 DNA reads TGTGCCACCCAGTTGCGGGGGGGTGCAGATACGCAGTATTTT. This gives the protein CATQLRGGADTQYF. The whole variable domain, filled in from reference TRBV7-8 and TRBJ2-3, reads GAGVSQSPRYKVAKRGQDVALRCDPISGHVSLFWYQQALGQGPEFLTYFQNEAQLDKSGLPSDRFFAERPEGSVSTLKIQRTQQEDSAVYLCATQLRGGADTQYFGPGTRLTVL.

The V gene is TRBV7-2, the J gene TRBJ2-6; D not resolved. The CDR3 has 15 residues. Germline-derived CDR1 and CDR2 are SGHTA and FQGNSA. V was cut by 3 bases and J by 9 bases, with 15 bases left in between. The CDR3 sequence is CASSFLRAGNNVLTF. The CDR3 coding sequence is TGTGCCAGCAGCTTTCTCCGGGCCGGCAACAACGTCCTGACTTTC.

This clonotype was seen many times. V usage is TRBV12-5 and J usage is TRBJ2-1; 10 positions agree with TRBD2. J gave up 0 bases and V 0 bases, and 14 bases lay outside the gene matches. CDR3 length: 21 residues. Germline V gives CDR1 LGHNT, CDR2 FRNRAP. CDR3 in DNA: TGTGCTAGTGGTTTGGTAAGGAAGCTAGCGGGGGTTACGAGCTCCTACAATGAGCAGTTCTTC. Its protein product is CASGLVRKLAGVTSSYNEQFF.

Ten or more counts support this clonotype. The chain uses TRBV2 and TRBJ2-3; D possibly corresponds to TRBD1 (5 bases). The CDR3 sequence is 13 residues long. Germline V gene sequence: CDR1 SNHLY, CDR2 FYNNEI. V lost 7 bases, J lost 2 bases, and 10 bases lay in between. The CDR3 reads CASIDRFTDTQYF. CDR3 sequence (DNA): TGTGCCAGCATAGACAGATTCACAGATACGCAGTATTTT.

This clonotype appeared many times. This sequence joins TRBV28 and TRBJ1-2; a possible D gene is TRBD1 (5 bases). The ends were cut back, 4 bases at V and 4 bases at J, with 19 bases in the middle. This CDR3 has 16 amino acids. Germline V gives CDR1 MDHEN, CDR2 SYDVKM. CDR3 region: CASSSPGSAGTYGYTF. CDR3 in DNA: TGTGCCAGCAGTTCCCCGGGGTCGGCAGGGACCTATGGCTACACCTTC.

This clonotype has ten or more counts. The V call is TRBV11-2, the J call TRBJ1-1; 8 bases fit TRBD1. The J segment lost 1 base and the V segment lost 4 bases, leaving 8 bases of the junction unmatched. This CDR3 is 16 amino acids long. Germline-derived CDR1 and CDR2 are SGHAT and FQNNGV. CDR3 region: CASSYRTGRENTEAFF. The CDR3 DNA reads TGTGCCAGCAGCTACAGGACAGGGAGGGAGAACACTGAAGCTTTCTTT.

The chain recombines TRBV10-3 with TRBJ2-3; TRBD1 matches at 9 bases. This CDR3 contains 14 residues. The V and J ends lost 7 bases and 3 bases, in that order; junction bases with no gene match: 5. Germline CDR1 ENHRY, CDR2 SYGVKD. The CDR3 here is CAITPGQGTDTQYF. Written as DNA, the CDR3 is TGTGCCATCACCCCGGGACAGGGAACAGATACGCAGTATTTT.

This clonotype has a count of ten or more. The V gene is TRBV7-2, the J gene TRBJ2-2; TRBD1 matches 10 bases. The junction had 3 bases not matched to a gene; V was cut back by 1 base and J by 1 base. CDR1 is SGHTA, CDR2 FQGNSA, per germline. The CDR3 totals 17 residues. CDR3 region: CASSLGQGALNTGELFF. For the CDR3, the DNA is TGTGCCAGCAGCTTAGGACAGGGGGCATTGAACACCGGGGAGCTGTTTTTT.

This clonotype was detected many times. The V call is TRBV5-4, the J call TRBJ2-1, with D unclear. Trimming left V 0 bases short and J 5 bases short, with 12 bases between. CDR3 length: 15 amino acids. Germline CDR1 and CDR2: SGHNT and YYREEE (reference sequence). The CDR3 reads CASSLVHRVNNEQFF. The DNA of the CDR3 is TGTGCCAGCAGCTTGGTCCACAGAGTTAACAATGAGCAGTTCTTC.

This clonotype was seen repeatedly, ten times or more. V usage is TRBV12-3 or TRBV12-4 and J usage is TRBJ2-2; TRBD1 is a possible D gene (6 bases). CDR3 length: 13 residues. Trimming shortened V by 4 bases and J by 6 bases, and 9 bases separated the two germline ends. The DNA for the CDR3 is TGTGCCAGCAGTTCACAGGGCCCCGGGGAGCTGTTTTTT. It encodes CASSSQGPGELFF.

The V gene is TRBV9, the J gene TRBJ2-7; TRBD1 aligns across 10 bases. CDR1 is SGDLS and CDR2 is YYNGEE in the germline V gene. CDR3 size: 15 residues. V shed 3 bases, J shed 3 bases, and the junction held 6 bases outside the gene matches. CDR3 DNA sequence: TGTGCCAGCAGCGCAGACAGGGGGCCAGGCTACGAGCAGTACTTC. This encodes CASSADRGPGYEQYF. Looking up the rest from reference TRBV9 and TRBJ2-7 gives the full variable domain: DSGVTQTPKHLITATGQRVTLRCSPRSGDLSVYWYQQSLDQGLQFLIQYYNGEERAKGNILERFSAQQFPDLHSELNLSSLELGDSALYFCASSADRGPGYEQYFGPGTRLTVT.

This clonotype was seen a few times. V gene TRBV5-4 combines with J gene TRBJ2-7, with a tentative D call TRBD1 (6 bases). The CDR3 has 12 residues. V lost 2 bases, J lost 5 bases, and 8 bases lay in between. In germline, CDR1 is SGHNT, CDR2 YYREEE (reference sequence). As DNA, the CDR3 is TGTGCCAGCAGCTTCTGGGACAACGAGCAGTACTTC. Its translation: CASSFWDNEQYF. Supplemented by reference TRBV5-4 and TRBJ2-7, the full variable domain reads ETGVTQSPTHLIKTRGQQVTLRCSSQSGHNTVSWYQQALGQGPQFIFQYYREEENGRGNFPPRFSGLQFPNYSSELNVNALELDDSALYLCASSFWDNEQYFGPGTRLTVT.

Regarding this clonotype: The junction departs from the called germline gene at one end, perhaps through a read error. This chain's CDR3 is CASSEEAGQGREF. The CDR3 nucleotides read TGTGCCAGCAGTGAAGAGGCGGGACAGGGGAGGGAGTTC. The chain has TRBV2 and TRBJ2-7, with 10 bases aligning to TRBD1. The CDR3 extends over 13 amino acids. Germline values: CDR1 SNHLY, CDR2 FYNNEI.

This clonotype came up many times. This chain links TRBV7-6 with TRBJ1-5; D is unresolved. The CDR3 covers 14 residues. V lost 3 bases, J lost 7 bases, and 13 bases lay in between. Germline V CDR1 and CDR2: SGHVS, FNYEAQ. In DNA, the CDR3 is TGTGCCAGCAGCTTCAGGTCGGGATTACAGCCCCAGCATTTT. Translation: CASSFRSGLQPQHF.

This clonotype was counted only a few times. The CDR3 reads CASSITGTGIYGYTF. The DNA for the CDR3 is TGTGCCAGTAGTATCACCGGGACAGGCATCTACGGCTACACCTTC. V gene TRBV19 combines with J gene TRBJ1-2, with 8 bases identical to TRBD1. CDR1 LNHDA and CDR2 SQIVND come from the germline V gene (reference sequence). This CDR3 spans 15 amino acids. Unmatched junction bases numbered 11, after V lost 3 bases and J lost 8 bases.

The rearrangement joins TRBV2 to TRBJ1-3, with TRBD1 matching over 7 bases. J was trimmed by 2 bases and V by 6 bases; bases with no gene match: 16. The CDR3 loop spans 18 amino acids. CDR1 and CDR2 from the germline V gene are SNHLY and FYNNEI. CDR3 sequence: CASSLKRPTGQTGNTIYF. CDR3 DNA: TGTGCCAGCAGCCTTAAAAGGCCGACAGGGCAAACTGGAAACACCATATATTTT.

The table lists this clonotype with a few counts. This chain uses TRBV6-1 with TRBJ1-2, with D perhaps matching TRBD1 (6 bases). V was shortened by 6 bases and J by 5 bases, with 10 bases between the two germline ends. The CDR3 sequence is 12 residues long. The germline V gene has CDR1 MNHNS and CDR2 SASEGT. CDR3 nucleotide sequence: TGTGCCAGCAGCGGAGGGGGTTATGGCTACACCTTC. Protein sequence: CASSGGGYGYTF.

This clonotype was seen ten or more times. The chain carries TRBV12-3 or TRBV12-4 and TRBJ2-5; the match to TRBD1 covers 9 bases. The ends lost 3 bases at V and 4 bases at J; junction bases unmatched: 6. There are 15 residues in the CDR3. DNA of the CDR3: TGTGCCAGCAGTTTCGGGGACAGGGATGGAGAGACCCAGTACTTC. It codes for CASSFGDRDGETQYF.

This clonotype was seen ten or more times. V and J are TRBV6-1 and TRBJ2-7, with D perhaps given as TRBD1 or TRBD2 (5 bases each). This CDR3 has 15 residues. Germline loops: CDR1 MNHNS, CDR2 SASEGT. V shed 5 bases and J shed 5 bases, with 19 bases lying between them. The CDR3 region is CASSYSGRVGDEQYF. The DNA of the CDR3 is TGTGCCAGCAGTTACAGCGGCAGGGTGGGAGACGAGCAGTACTTC.

This clonotype turned up a few times. The rearrangement links TRBV2 to TRBJ1-6; D not certain. In germline, CDR1 is SNHLY, CDR2 FYNNEI. CDR3 length: 13 amino acids. V was pared by 4 bases and J by 10 bases, with 11 bases between. CDR3 bases: TGTGCCAGCAGTGCGGAGGAAGGCTCACCCCTCCACTTT. Protein: CASSAEEGSPLHF.

This clonotype was counted ten times or more. J is TRBJ2-3 and V is TRBV12-5, with TRBD1 matching 10 bases. J was trimmed by 6 bases and V by 1 base; bases with no gene match: 7. CDR1 and CDR2 from the germline V gene are LGHNT and FRNRAP. This CDR3 has 16 amino acids. The CDR3 DNA follows: TGTGCTAGTGGTTTGGACCTGGACAGGGGGTTGGATACGCAGTATTTT. It encodes CASGLDLDRGLDTQYF.

This clonotype was observed at least ten times. The rearrangement joins TRBV30 to TRBJ1-5, with D tentatively TRBD1 (6 bases). CDR3 size: 14 residues. The V end lost 4 bases, the J end lost 2 bases, and 12 bases lay between the germline ends. Germline CDR1 reads GTSNPN; CDR2 reads SVGIG (reference sequence). DNA for the CDR3: TGTGCCTGGACCACAGGGTTAGGCAATCAGCCCCAGCATTTT. Residues: CAWTTGLGNQPQHF.

This clonotype was detected many times. The chain joins TRBV3-1 to TRBJ2-7; the D gene could be TRBD1 or TRBD2 (6 bases each). With 1 base removed from V and 6 bases from J, the gap between germline ends came to 16 bases. Germline lookup yields CDR1 LGHDT and CDR2 YNNKEL (reference sequence). CDR3 length: 15 amino acids. For the CDR3, the DNA is TGTGCCAGCAGCCAAGGGGGGTTAGGGGGAGGCGAGCAGTACTTC. It translates to CASSQGGLGGGEQYF.

This clonotype appeared many times. The gene calls are TRBV28 and TRBJ2-5; the match to TRBD1 covers 9 bases. This CDR3 has 18 residues. Germline V lookup: CDR1 MDHEN, CDR2 SYDVKM. V trimming: 2 bases; J trimming: 7 bases; junction bases outside the gene matches: 17. CDR3 amino acids: CASSLTTGGRQQEWTQYF. CDR3 coding DNA: TGTGCCAGCAGTTTAACGACAGGGGGGAGACAACAAGAGTGGACCCAGTACTTC.

The sample holds a few counts of this clonotype. This chain joins TRBV5-1 and TRBJ2-5; TRBD2 aligns across 7 bases. Germline CDR1 SGHRS, CDR2 YFSETQ. V shed 0 bases and J 4 bases; nucleotides not matched to a gene: 3. CDR3 size: 14 residues. CDR3 DNA: TGCGCCAGCAGCTTGGAGACTAGCTCAGAGACCCAGTACTTC. It yields the protein CASSLETSSETQYF.

This clonotype came up once. A much larger clone sits a single nucleotide away, making a read error possible. The chain is built from TRBV20-1 and TRBJ1-5; D might be TRBD1 (6 bases). V shed 7 bases and J shed 0 bases, with 10 bases lying between them. Germline V gene data show CDR1 as DFQATT and CDR2 as SNEGSKA (reference sequence). The CDR3 is made up of 13 amino acids. The CDR3 reads CSVSTGSNQPQHF. The DNA for the CDR3 is TGCAGTGTTTCGACAGGTAGCAATCAGCCCCAGCATTTT.

The chain couples TRBV19 to TRBJ1-4; the D is unclear. Per germline, CDR1 LNHDA and CDR2 SQIVND (reference sequence). The V end lost 2 bases, the J end lost 7 bases, and 14 bases lay between the germline ends. The CDR3 has 15 amino acids. CDR3 amino acids: CASSISVSRSEKLFF. In DNA form, the CDR3 reads TGTGCCAGTAGTATATCCGTGTCGAGGAGTGAAAAACTGTTTTTT.

The chain joins TRBV19 to TRBJ2-3; no definite D call. V lost 1 base and J 8 bases, leaving 4 bases between the germline ends. There are 11 residues in the CDR3. Per germline, CDR1 LNHDA and CDR2 SQIVND (reference sequence). The CDR3 sequence is CASSIGGTQYF. The CDR3 bases are TGTGCCAGTAGTATAGGGGGTACGCAGTATTTT.

This clonotype was observed at least ten times. The rearrangement links TRBV24-1 to TRBJ2-5; tentatively, D is TRBD1 (6 bases). Germline CDR1 KGHDR, CDR2 SFDVKD. The ends were cut back, 9 bases at V and 2 bases at J, with 12 bases in the middle. The CDR3 is made up of 13 amino acids. This CDR3 reads CATGGQRQETQYF. Written as DNA, the CDR3 is TGTGCCACCGGAGGACAGAGGCAAGAGACCCAGTACTTC.